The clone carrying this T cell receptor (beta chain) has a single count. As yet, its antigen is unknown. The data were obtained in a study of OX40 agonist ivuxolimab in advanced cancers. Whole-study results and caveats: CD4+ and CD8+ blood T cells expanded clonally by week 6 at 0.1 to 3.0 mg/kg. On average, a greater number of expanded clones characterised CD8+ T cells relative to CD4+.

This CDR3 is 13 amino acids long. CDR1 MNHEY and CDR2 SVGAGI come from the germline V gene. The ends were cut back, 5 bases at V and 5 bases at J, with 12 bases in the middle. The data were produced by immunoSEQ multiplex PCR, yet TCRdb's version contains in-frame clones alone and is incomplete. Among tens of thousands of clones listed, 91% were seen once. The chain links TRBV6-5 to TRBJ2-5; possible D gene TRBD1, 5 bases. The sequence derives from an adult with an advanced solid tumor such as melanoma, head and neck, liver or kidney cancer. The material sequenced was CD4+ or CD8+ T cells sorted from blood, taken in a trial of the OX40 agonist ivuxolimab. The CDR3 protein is CASSRRVGETQYF. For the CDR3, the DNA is TGTGCCAGCAGTCGCAGGGTCGGGGAGACCCAGTACTTC.